The next 15 T cell receptor beta chains were all read from a single sample in a study of blood T cell repertoires in COVID-19. TCRdb's copy holds only in-frame clones and misses some; the assay was immunoSEQ multiplex PCR. Of around 300,000 clones in the sample, roughly 87% were seen once. Sequenced material: peripheral blood. The receptors derive from a man aged 18 to 30 with active or convalescent COVID-19.

The V gene is TRBV4-1, the J gene TRBJ1-3, with D maybe TRBD1 (6 bases). V lost 3 bases to trimming and J lost 6 bases, with 12 bases between them. The germline V gene encodes CDR1 MGHRA and CDR2 YSYEKL. The CDR3 is made up of 14 amino acids. The CDR3 here is CASSQDSPLNTIYF. CDR3 DNA sequence: TGCGCCAGCAGCCAGGACAGCCCATTAAACACCATATATTTT.

The chain recombines TRBV9 with TRBJ2-7; a possible D gene is TRBD2 (5 bases). Germline lookup yields CDR1 SGDLS and CDR2 YYNGEE. V lost 0 bases and J lost 3, with 13 bases in between. This CDR3 has 15 amino acids. CDR3 region: CASSVEIATFYEQYF. The CDR3 DNA follows: TGTGCCAGCAGCGTAGAAATAGCGACATTCTACGAGCAGTACTTC.

This clone was recorded only once. J is TRBJ2-3 and V is TRBV7-9; 10 nucleotides agree with TRBD2. V shed 1 base, J shed 15 bases, and the junction held 4 bases outside the gene matches. The CDR3 totals 12 residues. CDR1 is SEHNR and CDR2 is FQNEAQ in the germline V gene (reference sequence). The DNA for the CDR3 is TGTGCCAGCAGCTTAGGGGCTAGCGGGGGTTATTTT. Translation gives CASSLGASGGYF.

This clone was detected only a few times. The CDR3 DNA sequence: TGTGCCAGCAGCGCCACAGGTTTTAGCTCTGGAAACACCATATATTTT. Protein: CASSATGFSSGNTIYF. V is TRBV9 and J is TRBJ1-3; D possibly corresponds to TRBD1 (5 bases). V lost 3 bases and J 0 bases, leaving 13 bases between the germline ends. This CDR3 region has 16 residues. Germline V gene lookup returns CDR1 SGDLS and CDR2 YYNGEE.

This clone was detected only a few times. This chain connects TRBV6-5 to TRBJ2-1; TRBD1 matches at 8 bases. This CDR3 has 16 residues. Trimming at V came to 2 bases and at J to 9 bases, leaving 12 bases not matched to a gene. CDR1 MNHEY and CDR2 SVGAGI come from the germline V gene. For the CDR3, the DNA is TGTGCCAGCAGTTACCAAGGAACAGGGGGAAAGAGTGAGCAGTTCTTC. Translated: CASSYQGTGGKSEQFF.

The genes are TRBV4-1 and TRBJ1-6; 9 nucleotides line up with TRBD1. The CDR3 loop spans 16 amino acids. V shed 3 bases, J shed 10 bases, and the junction held 10 bases outside the gene matches. The germline CDR1 and CDR2 sequences are MGHRA and YSYEKL. CDR3 nucleotide sequence: TGCGCCAGCAGCCATAAACCGGGACAGGGAAACTCACCCCTCCACTTT. It specifies CASSHKPGQGNSPLHF.

The chain employs TRBV6-5 and TRBJ2-2; D not certain. Germline V CDR1 and CDR2: MNHEY, SVGAGI. CDR3 size: 12 residues. V lost 6 bases to trimming and J lost 3 bases, with 5 bases between them. CDR3 loop: CASSQYTGELFF. The CDR3 DNA reads TGTGCCAGCAGCCAGTACACCGGGGAGCTGTTTTTT.

This chain joins TRBV11-2 and TRBJ2-1; D is ambiguous. Germline values: CDR1 SGHAT, CDR2 FQNNGV. The length of the CDR3 is 14 residues. V was pared by 3 bases and J by 5 bases, with 11 bases between. The CDR3 spells CASSFNPGDNEQFF. Here the CDR3 DNA reads TGTGCCAGCAGCTTCAACCCGGGTGACAATGAGCAGTTCTTC.

The chain joins TRBV2 to TRBJ1-5; 7 bases match TRBD1. CDR1 is SNHLY and CDR2 is FYNNEI in the germline V gene. This CDR3 comprises 16 residues. Losses at the gene ends were 8 bases for V and 0 bases for J; bases not matched to a gene: 10. In DNA form, the CDR3 reads TGTGCCAGCTCCAAACAGGGGTCTCCTAGCAATCAGCCCCAGCATTTT. Translated, it gives CASSKQGSPSNQPQHF.

This chain uses TRBV28 with TRBJ2-1; D might be TRBD1 (5 bases). The CDR3 has 16 residues. Germline V gene data show CDR1 as MDHEN and CDR2 as SYDVKM. Trimming took 6 bases from V and 0 from J, leaving 15 bases between them. The CDR3, as DNA: TGTGCCAGCAGCTACCGGACACCGAGCTCCTACAATGAGCAGTTCTTC. This sequence encodes CASSYRTPSSYNEQFF.

The rearrangement links TRBV7-8 to TRBJ1-5; 7 bases map to TRBD1. Germline trimming cut 5 bases from V and 3 bases from J; bases unmatched to any gene: 4. The CDR3 is made up of 14 amino acids. Per the germline V gene, CDR1 is SGHVS and CDR2 is FQNEAQ. CDR3 nucleotide sequence: TGTGCCAGCAGCACGGGACAGTACAATCAGCCCCAGCATTTT. Translating it yields CASSTGQYNQPQHF.

The V and J genes are TRBV5-5 and TRBJ2-5; the match to TRBD1 covers 7 bases. The CDR3 is 15 residues long. The V segment lost 5 bases and the J segment 5 bases; nucleotides outside the gene matches: 12. Germline assignment: CDR1 SGHKS and CDR2 YYEKEE (reference sequence). The CDR3 spells CASRRPGTGVETQYF. The CDR3 nucleotides are TGTGCCAGCAGGCGTCCGGGCACAGGGGTGGAGACCCAGTACTTC.

The chain employs TRBV7-2 and TRBJ1-4; 7 nucleotides line up with TRBD1. The V segment lost 5 bases and the J segment 5 bases; nucleotides outside the gene matches: 8. Looked up from germline, CDR1 is SGHTA and CDR2 is FQGNSA. This CDR3 spans 15 amino acids. The CDR3 protein is CASSPRTGRNEKLFF. For the CDR3, the DNA is TGTGCCAGCAGCCCAAGGACAGGAAGGAATGAAAAACTGTTTTTT.

This clone was seen a handful of times. This sequence joins TRBV19 and TRBJ1-5; D possibly corresponds to TRBD1 (6 bases). The CDR3 length is 12 residues. Trimming took off 6 bases at V and 3 bases at J, with 6 bases between the two ends. Germline CDR1 is LNHDA and CDR2 is SQIVND (reference sequence). The CDR3 sequence is CASRGANQPQHF. DNA for the CDR3: TGTGCCAGTAGGGGGGCCAATCAGCCCCAGCATTTT.

The gene calls are TRBV5-1 and TRBJ1-5, with TRBD1 matching 10 bases. The V segment lost 4 bases and the J segment 6 bases; nucleotides outside the gene matches: 7. Germline CDR1 SGHRS, CDR2 YFSETQ. The CDR3 extends over 15 amino acids. CDR3 DNA: TGCGCCAGCAGCCGCGACAGGGGGCGCGGTCAGCCCCAGCATTTT. Protein product: CASSRDRGRGQPQHF. Full variable domain (outside the CDR3, taken from reference TRBV5-1 and TRBJ1-5): KAGVTQTPRYLIKTRGQQVTLSCSPISGHRSVSWYQQTPGQGLQFLFEYFSETQRNKGNFPGRFSGRQFSNSRSEMNVSTLELGDSALYLCASSRDRGRGQPQHFGDGTRLSIL.